The T cell receptor beta chain described here comes from a study of T cell responses to AZD1222 COVID-19 vaccine. This clone is a singleton in its sample. Assay: immunoSEQ multiplex PCR; the TCRdb copy retains only in-frame clones and omits some. The sample shows about 110,000 clones, roughly 90% of them seen only once. Between the trimmed V and J ends, which lost 5 bases and 14 bases, there was a span of 22 bases. The CDR3 length is 14 residues. The V gene's germline CDR1 is MDHEN and CDR2 SYDVKM. The sequenced sample was peripheral blood, obtained on day 0 of AZD1222 vaccination. The J gene is TRBJ2-1, the V gene TRBV28; a weak D match, TRBD1 (6 bases). This TCR was recovered from an adult in good health. CDR3 region: CASSPGHLALSEFF. In DNA, the CDR3 is TGTGCCAGCAGTCCGGGACATTTGGCTCTATCTGAGTTCTTC.